These T cell receptor beta chains were read from a single sample in a study of cytomegalovirus exposure and HLA in healthy donors. Profiling relied on immunoSEQ multiplex PCR, and the TCRdb table lists in-frame clones only, not all of them. Of approximately 190,000 clones listed, approximately 81% are singletons. Material for sequencing was PBMCs. The origin of the receptors is a boy younger than 18 in good health and CMV-seronegative. Both conserved end residues are trimmed from each CDR3. Fields, in order: J gene, D gene, V gene, CDR3 protein. A D gene is named only where the DNA matches it firmly.

j_call: TRBJ2-1
d_call: -
v_call: TRBV6-4
cdr3_aa: ASSRDTYNEQF

j_call: TRBJ1-5
d_call: TRBD1
v_call: TRBV19
cdr3_aa: ASSTRATGGSQPQH

j_call: TRBJ1-2
d_call: -
v_call: TRBV7-9
cdr3_aa: ASSPQLGANYGYT

j_call: TRBJ1-6
d_call: -
v_call: TRBV7-6
cdr3_aa: ASGINSGSPLH

j_call: TRBJ1-1
d_call: -
v_call: TRBV19
cdr3_aa: ASSNQGRTEAF

j_call: TRBJ1-2
d_call: -
v_call: TRBV9
cdr3_aa: ASSVGGDPNYGYT

j_call: TRBJ1-6
d_call: -
v_call: TRBV5-1
cdr3_aa: ASSLAGQTRSPLH

j_call: TRBJ1-3
d_call: TRBD1
v_call: TRBV6-1
cdr3_aa: ASRELPGQGLSGNTIY

j_call: TRBJ2-5
d_call: -
v_call: TRBV9
cdr3_aa: ASSVALQETQY

j_call: TRBJ1-4
d_call: -
v_call: TRBV7-2
cdr3_aa: ASSSQGIREKLF

j_call: TRBJ1-2
d_call: TRBD1
v_call: TRBV30
cdr3_aa: GLYSWTGGMEGYT

j_call: TRBJ2-1
d_call: TRBD1
v_call: TRBV7-2
cdr3_aa: ASSLGDRGISNEQF

j_call: TRBJ2-7
d_call: -
v_call: TRBV30
cdr3_aa: ALLTGSYEQY

j_call: TRBJ2-3
d_call: TRBD2
v_call: TRBV6-1
cdr3_aa: ASSERELSTHTQY

j_call: TRBJ2-3
d_call: TRBD2
v_call: TRBV5-1
cdr3_aa: ASSFLAGTTDTQY

j_call: TRBJ1-5
d_call: -
v_call: TRBV6-6
cdr3_aa: ASSRGLSNQPQH